This T cell receptor gamma chain was retrieved from a study of γδ T cells in repeated Plasmodium falciparum infection. The wider study: Malaria-naive adults were infected with P. falciparum NF54 four times over roughly 640 days. Sampling occurred at baseline, pre-infection for selected infections, and 21 days post-infection. Whole-study results and caveats: One small rural Malian village, predominantly a single ethnic group, supplied the cohort. Malian children's Vdelta2-negative repertoires appeared more expanded and less diverse than Australians'.

The germline V gene encodes CDR1 GITISATS and CDR2 ISYDGTV (reference sequence). This CDR3 has 14 amino acids. TCRdb ran CATT on the multiplex PCR reads. Of roughly 24,000 gamma-chain clones listed, 3% are singletons. Concerning this clone itself: Its antigen is not known. The TCRdb protein comes from a much larger clone and disagrees with this DNA's translation at residue 11, likely due to a read error; the protein given here is derived from the DNA.

Flow sorting of PBMC yielded separate Vgamma9/Vdelta2+ and Vdelta2-negative gammadelta T cell populations for bulk repertoire analysis. The chain employs TRGV9 and TRGJ1 or TRGJ2. Sequencing used gamma-delta T cells from blood. The clonotype originates from a pool of human donors (malaria-infected and uninfected, not separated). Here the CDR3 DNA reads TGTGCCTTGTGGGAGGTCCACCGTTGTTATAATAAACTCTTT. This codes for CALWEVHRCYNKLF.